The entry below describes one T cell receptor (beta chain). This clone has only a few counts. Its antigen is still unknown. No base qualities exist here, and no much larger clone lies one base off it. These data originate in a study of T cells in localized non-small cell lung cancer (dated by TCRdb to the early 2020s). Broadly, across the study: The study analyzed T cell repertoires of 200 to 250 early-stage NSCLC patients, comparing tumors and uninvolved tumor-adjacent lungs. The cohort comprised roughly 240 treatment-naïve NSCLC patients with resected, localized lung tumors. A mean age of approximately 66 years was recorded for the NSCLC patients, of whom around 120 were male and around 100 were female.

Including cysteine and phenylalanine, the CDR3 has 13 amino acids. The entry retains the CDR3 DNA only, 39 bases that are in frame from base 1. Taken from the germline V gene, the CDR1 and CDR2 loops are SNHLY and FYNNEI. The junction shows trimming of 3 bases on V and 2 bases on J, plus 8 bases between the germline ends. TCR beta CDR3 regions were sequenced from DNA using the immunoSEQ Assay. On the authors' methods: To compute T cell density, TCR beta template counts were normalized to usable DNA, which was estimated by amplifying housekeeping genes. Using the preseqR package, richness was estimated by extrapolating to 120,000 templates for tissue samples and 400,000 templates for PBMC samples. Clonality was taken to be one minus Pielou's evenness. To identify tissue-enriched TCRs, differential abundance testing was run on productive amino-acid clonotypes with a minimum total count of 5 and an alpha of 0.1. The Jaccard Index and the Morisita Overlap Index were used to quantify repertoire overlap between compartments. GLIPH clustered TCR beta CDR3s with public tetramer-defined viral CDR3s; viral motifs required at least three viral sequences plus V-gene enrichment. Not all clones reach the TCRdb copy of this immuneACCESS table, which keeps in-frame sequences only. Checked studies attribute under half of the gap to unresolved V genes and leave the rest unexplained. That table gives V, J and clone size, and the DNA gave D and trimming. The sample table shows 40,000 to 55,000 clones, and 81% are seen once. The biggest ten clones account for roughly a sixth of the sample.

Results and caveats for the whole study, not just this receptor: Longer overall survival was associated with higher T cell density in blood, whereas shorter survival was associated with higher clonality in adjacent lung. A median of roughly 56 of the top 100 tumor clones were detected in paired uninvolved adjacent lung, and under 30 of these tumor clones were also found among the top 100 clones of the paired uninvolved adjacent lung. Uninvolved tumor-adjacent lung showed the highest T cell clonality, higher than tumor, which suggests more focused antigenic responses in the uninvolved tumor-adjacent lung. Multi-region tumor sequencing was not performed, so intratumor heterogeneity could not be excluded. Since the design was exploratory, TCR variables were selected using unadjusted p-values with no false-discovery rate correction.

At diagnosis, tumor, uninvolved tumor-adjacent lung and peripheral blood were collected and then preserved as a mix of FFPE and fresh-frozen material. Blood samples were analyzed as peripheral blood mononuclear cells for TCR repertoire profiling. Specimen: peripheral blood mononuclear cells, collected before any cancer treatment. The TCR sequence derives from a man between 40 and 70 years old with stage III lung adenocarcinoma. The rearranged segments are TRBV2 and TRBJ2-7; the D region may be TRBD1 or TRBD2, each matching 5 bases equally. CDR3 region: CASSEQGPYEQYF. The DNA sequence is TGTGCCAGCAGTGAGCAGGGACCCTACGAGCAGTACTTC.